This T cell receptor (beta chain) was observed in a study of early T cells in non-severe SARS-CoV-2 infection. TCRdb used MiXCR to reprocess the 5' RACE reads, holding one entry per CDR3 protein. The sample lists 70,000 to 75,000 distinct CDR3 sequences, 10% to 15% occurring once. As regards this clonotype: The conserved final phenylalanine or tryptophan is absent from the CDR3, which likely points to a read error.

The V and J ends lost 2 bases and 4 bases respectively, with 18 bases between them. The CDR3 runs 17 residues. Germline values: CDR1 LNHDA, CDR2 SQIVND (reference sequence). The rearrangement uses TRBV19 and TRBJ2-1; D is perhaps TRBD2 (6 bases). Sequenced material: whole blood. This receptor was obtained from an adult who was a healthcare worker with PCR-confirmed SARS-CoV-2 infection or an uninfected control (not recorded which). CDR3 coding DNA: TGTGCCAGTAGTATAACGGGAGCTAGTTCTTCATACAATGAGCAGTTCATC. It specifies CASSITGASSSYNEQFI.